These T cell receptor beta chains were read from a single sample in a study of radiotherapy plus CTLA-4 blockade in lung cancer. Clones were read by immunoSEQ multiplex PCR, and TCRdb kept only the in-frame ones, dropping some. This table has around 56,000 clones, approximately 80% appearing once. Source: peripheral blood, taken from a patient treated with radiotherapy plus ipilimumab. The receptor source for this set is a human donor with non-small cell lung cancer who had a complete response to radiotherapy plus ipilimumab. The CDR3 runs from the conserved cysteine through the conserved F or W. The order of the fields is CDR3 protein, CDR3 DNA, J gene, clone size, V gene, D gene. The D gene is left open where the match is weak. Some rows mark clone size as missing; the rest say once, few, many or name a class of expanded clone.

CASSYTGKYGYTF | TGTGCCAGCAGTTACACAGGGAAGTATGGCTACACCTTC | TRBJ1-2 | NA | TRBV6-5 | NA
CASRGQSLSNQPQHF | TGTGCCAGCAGGGGACAGTCCTTGAGCAATCAGCCCCAGCATTTT | TRBJ1-5 | NA | TRBV2 | TRBD1
CASKRSTTGGGYTF | TGCGCCAGCAAAAGGTCCACAACGGGAGGTGGCTACACCTTC | TRBJ1-2 | few | TRBV10-1 | NA
CASSQDLVAGLSTDTQYF | TGTGCCAGCAGCCAAGATCTTGTCGCGGGACTTAGCACAGATACGCAGTATTTT | TRBJ2-3 | NA | TRBV4-2 | NA
CASSSKSTEAFF | TGTGCCAGCAGCTCCAAGAGCACTGAAGCTTTCTTT | TRBJ1-1 | NA | TRBV7-2 | NA
CASNPSVVGGDGELFF | TGTGCCAGCAATCCCTCGGTTGTGGGGGGGGACGGGGAGCTGTTTTTT | TRBJ2-2 | NA | TRBV25-1 | TRBD2
CSVGTYNEQFF | TGCAGCGTTGGTACTTACAATGAGCAGTTCTTC | TRBJ2-1 | NA | TRBV29-1 | NA
CASLGLLPYEQYF | TGTGCCAGCCTGGGACTGCTGCCCTACGAGCAGTACTTC | TRBJ2-7 | NA | TRBV2 | NA
CASSSRERRLSGYTF | TGTGCCAGCAGCTCCCGGGAAAGGCGCCTAAGTGGCTACACCTTC | TRBJ1-2 | NA | TRBV5-4 | NA
CAWSVTHGYTF | TGTGCCTGGAGTGTAACTCATGGCTACACCTTC | TRBJ1-2 | NA | TRBV30 | NA
CASSRTGVQETQYF | TGTGCCAGTAGCAGGACAGGTGTCCAAGAGACCCAGTACTTC | TRBJ2-5 | NA | TRBV19 | TRBD1
CASSIREGTDTQYF | TGTGCCAGTAGTATCCGGGAGGGCACAGATACGCAGTATTTT | TRBJ2-3 | once | TRBV19 | TRBD2
CASSYFGTGENSPLHF | TGTGCCAGCAGTTACTTCGGGACAGGGGAAAATTCACCCCTCCACTTT | TRBJ1-6 | NA | TRBV6-5 | TRBD1
CASSPTAPHRSGANVLTF | TGTGCCAGCAGCCCGACAGCTCCCCACCGCTCTGGGGCCAACGTCCTGACTTTC | TRBJ2-6 | NA | TRBV7-9 | NA
CASSPVGPNTEAFF | TGTGCCAGCAGCCCAGTGGGCCCGAACACTGAAGCTTTCTTT | TRBJ1-1 | NA | TRBV11-3 | NA
CASSLEATQETQYF | TGCGCCAGCAGCTTGGAAGCAACCCAAGAGACCCAGTACTTC | TRBJ2-5 | NA | TRBV5-1 | NA
CASSLGWVAEETDTQYF | TGTGCCAGCAGCTTAGGCTGGGTAGCGGAGGAGACAGATACGCAGTATTTT | TRBJ2-3 | NA | TRBV7-9 | NA
CASSVVAGDNEQFF | TGTGCCAGCAGCGTAGTGGCGGGAGACAATGAGCAGTTCTTC | TRBJ2-1 | few | TRBV9 | TRBD2
CASSGQGYDEQYF | TGTGCCAGCTCCGGACAGGGGTACGACGAGCAGTACTTC | TRBJ2-7 | NA | TRBV18 | TRBD1
CATLLGSTNEKLFF | TGTGCCACCCTCCTCGGGTCAACTAATGAAAAACTGTTTTTT | TRBJ1-4 | NA | TRBV28 | NA
CASSYTRTGGSTGELFF | TGTGCCAGCAGCTACACAAGGACAGGGGGAAGCACCGGGGAGCTGTTTTTT | TRBJ2-2 | once | TRBV11-2 | TRBD1
CAIREDRDTEAFF | TGTGCCATCAGAGAAGACAGGGACACTGAAGCTTTCTTT | TRBJ1-1 | NA | TRBV10-3 | TRBD1
CASKRGDQETQYF | TGTGCCAGTAAGCGGGGGGACCAAGAGACCCAGTACTTC | TRBJ2-5 | NA | TRBV6-1 | TRBD2
CASRARGHDDEQYF | TGTGCCAGCAGAGCTAGGGGACACGACGACGAGCAGTACTTC | TRBJ2-7 | NA | TRBV2 | NA
CASKDRGMRGYTF | TGTGCCAGCAAGGACAGGGGGATGAGGGGCTACACCTTC | TRBJ1-2 | NA | TRBV6-6 | TRBD1
CASSQVERRREQFF | TGCGCCAGCAGCCAAGTGGAGCGGCGGCGTGAGCAGTTCTTC | TRBJ2-1 | NA | TRBV4-3 | NA
CASSFQGLGEQYF | TGTGCCAGCAGCTTCCAGGGGCTAGGTGAGCAGTACTTC | TRBJ2-7 | NA | TRBV7-2 | NA
CASSLTLAGGGGTQYF | TGTGCCAGCAGTTTGACGCTAGCGGGGGGGGGAGGGACGCAGTATTTT | TRBJ2-3 | once | TRBV27 | TRBD2
CASSYGRDTDTQYF | TGTGCCAGCAGTTATGGTCGGGACACAGATACGCAGTATTTT | TRBJ2-3 | NA | TRBV2 | NA
CASSGGGRNTEAFF | TGTGCCAGCAGCGGGGGGGGGAGAAACACTGAAGCTTTCTTT | TRBJ1-1 | NA | TRBV2 | NA
CASTVGGGTEAFF | TGTGCCAGCACCGTCGGGGGGGGAACTGAAGCTTTCTTT | TRBJ1-1 | once | TRBV11-2 | NA
CASSSRVLPDQPQHF | TGTGCCAGCAGCTCTCGGGTACTACCAGATCAGCCCCAGCATTTT | TRBJ1-5 | NA | TRBV5-6 | NA
CASSPRRDRGLGANVLTF | TGTGCCAGCTCACCACGTAGGGACAGGGGGCTTGGGGCCAACGTCCTGACTTTC | TRBJ2-6 | NA | TRBV18 | TRBD1
CASSPEDRGRDYGYTF | TGTGCCAGCTCACCAGAAGACAGGGGGCGGGACTATGGCTACACCTTC | TRBJ1-2 | NA | TRBV18 | TRBD1
CASSPIGAGGRDTQYF | TGTGCCAGCAGCCCAATTGGAGCGGGGGGGCGGGATACGCAGTATTTT | TRBJ2-3 | NA | TRBV27 | TRBD2
CASSSDRGWTGELFF | TGTGCCAGCAGCTCGGACAGGGGGTGGACCGGGGAGCTGTTTTTT | TRBJ2-2 | NA | TRBV7-9 | TRBD1
CASSTTTGRFDYGYTF | TGTGCCAGCAGCACTACGACAGGGAGGTTTGACTATGGCTACACCTTC | TRBJ1-2 | NA | TRBV11-2 | TRBD1
CASSSPLGGAQYF | TGCGCCAGCAGCTCGCCATTGGGGGGGGCCCAGTACTTC | TRBJ2-5 | NA | TRBV5-1 | TRBD2
CASSQVSGPRGEQYF | TGCGCCAGCAGCCAAGTCTCAGGGCCTCGGGGGGAGCAGTACTTC | TRBJ2-7 | NA | TRBV4-3 | NA
CASSPGTRNQPQHF | TGTGCCAGCAGTCCCGGGACTCGAAACCAGCCCCAGCATTTT | TRBJ1-5 | once | TRBV6-6 | NA
CASSLRGNRNNQPQHF | TGTGCCAGCAGTCTCAGGGGTAATCGGAACAATCAGCCCCAGCATTTT | TRBJ1-5 | few | TRBV27 | NA
CASSYAGGLNEQYF | TGTGCCAGCAGTTACGCGGGGGGGCTCAACGAGCAGTACTTC | TRBJ2-7 | NA | TRBV2 | TRBD2
CASTRGLTDTQYF | TGTGCCAGTACGCGGGGCCTCACAGATACGCAGTATTTT | TRBJ2-3 | NA | TRBV7-9 | NA
CASSYLSSYNSPLHF | TGTGCCAGCAGTTACCTGAGCTCCTATAATTCACCCCTCCACTTT | TRBJ1-6 | NA | TRBV6-5 | NA
CARPRQGIMTDNVAW | TGTGCCAGACCCAGACAGGGAATAATGACGGATAACGTGGCGTGG | TRBJ1-2 | NA | TRBV19 | TRBD1
CASSWQGTGANVLTF | TGTGCCAGCAGCTGGCAGGGGACCGGGGCCAACGTCCTGACTTTC | TRBJ2-6 | NA | TRBV14 | NA
CAISGTGHSNQPQHF | TGTGCCATCAGTGGCACAGGGCATAGCAATCAGCCCCAGCATTTT | TRBJ1-5 | NA | TRBV10-3 | NA